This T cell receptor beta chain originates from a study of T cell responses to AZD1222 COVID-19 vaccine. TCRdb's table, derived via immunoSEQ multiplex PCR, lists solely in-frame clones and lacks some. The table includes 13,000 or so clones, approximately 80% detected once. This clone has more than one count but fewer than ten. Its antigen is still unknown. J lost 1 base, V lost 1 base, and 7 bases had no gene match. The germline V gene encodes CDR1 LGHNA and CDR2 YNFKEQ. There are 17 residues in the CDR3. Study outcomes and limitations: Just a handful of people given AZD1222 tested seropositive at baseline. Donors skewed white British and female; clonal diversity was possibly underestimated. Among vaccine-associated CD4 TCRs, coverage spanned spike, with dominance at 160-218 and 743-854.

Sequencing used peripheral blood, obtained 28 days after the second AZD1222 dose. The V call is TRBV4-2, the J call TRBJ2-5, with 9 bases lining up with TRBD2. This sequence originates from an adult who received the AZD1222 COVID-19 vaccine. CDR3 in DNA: TGTGCCAGCAGCCAAGGGAGTAGCGGGGGACTCCAAGAGACCCAGTACTTC. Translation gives CASSQGSSGGLQETQYF.